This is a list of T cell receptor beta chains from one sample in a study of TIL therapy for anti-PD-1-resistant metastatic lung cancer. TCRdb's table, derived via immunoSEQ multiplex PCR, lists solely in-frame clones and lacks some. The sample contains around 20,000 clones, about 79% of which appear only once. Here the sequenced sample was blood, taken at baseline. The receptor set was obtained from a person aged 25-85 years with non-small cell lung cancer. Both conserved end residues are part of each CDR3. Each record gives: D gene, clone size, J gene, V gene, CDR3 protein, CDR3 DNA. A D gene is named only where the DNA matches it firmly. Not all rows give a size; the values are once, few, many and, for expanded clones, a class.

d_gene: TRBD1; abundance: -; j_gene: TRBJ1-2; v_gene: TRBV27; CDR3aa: CASTTGTGEDYGYTF; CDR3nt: TGTGCCAGCACTACCGGGACAGGGGAAGATTATGGCTACACCTTC
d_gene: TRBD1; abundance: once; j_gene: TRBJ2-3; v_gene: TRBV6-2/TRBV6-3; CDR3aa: CASSYRTGVVSTDTQYF; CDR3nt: TGTGCCAGCAGTTACCGGACAGGGGTAGTGTCGACAGATACGCAGTATTTT
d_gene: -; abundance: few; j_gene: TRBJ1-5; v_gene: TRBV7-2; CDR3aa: CASSLHNRVTIYQPQHF; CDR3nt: TGTGCCAGCAGCTTACATAACAGGGTAACAATATATCAGCCCCAGCATTTT
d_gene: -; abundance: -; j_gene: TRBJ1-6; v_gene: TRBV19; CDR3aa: CASSLRQSDSPLHF; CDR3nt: TGTGCCAGTAGTCTCCGACAGAGCGATTCACCCCTCCACTTT
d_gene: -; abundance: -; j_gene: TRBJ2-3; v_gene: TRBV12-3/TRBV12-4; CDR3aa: CASTLYTDTQYF; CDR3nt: TGTGCCAGCACACTTTACACAGATACGCAGTATTTT
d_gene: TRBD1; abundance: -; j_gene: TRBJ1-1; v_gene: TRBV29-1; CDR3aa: CSADRGNTEAFF; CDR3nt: TGCAGCGCCGACAGGGGAAACACTGAAGCTTTCTTT
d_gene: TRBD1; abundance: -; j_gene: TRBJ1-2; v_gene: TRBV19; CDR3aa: CASSIGTGGGYTF; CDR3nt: TGTGCCAGTAGTATTGGGACAGGGGGAGGCTACACCTTC
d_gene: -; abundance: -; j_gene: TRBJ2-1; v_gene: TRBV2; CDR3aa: CASPAGERTGEQFF; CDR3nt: TGTGCCAGCCCCGCAGGGGAGCGAACCGGTGAGCAGTTCTTC
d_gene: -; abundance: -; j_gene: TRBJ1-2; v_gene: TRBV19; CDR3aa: CASQGPGGYTF; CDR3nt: TGTGCCAGCCAGGGGCCTGGTGGCTACACCTTC
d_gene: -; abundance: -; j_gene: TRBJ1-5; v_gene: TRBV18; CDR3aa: CASSPESDQPQHF; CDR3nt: TGTGCCAGCTCACCAGAATCCGATCAGCCCCAGCATTTT
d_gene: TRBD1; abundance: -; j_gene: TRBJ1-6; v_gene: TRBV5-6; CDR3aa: CASSFPGQVNLHF; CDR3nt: TGTGCCAGCAGCTTCCCGGGACAGGTGAACCTCCACTTT
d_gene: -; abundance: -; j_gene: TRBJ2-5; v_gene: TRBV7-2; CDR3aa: CASSLWGTQYF; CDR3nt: TGTGCCAGCAGCTTATGGGGGACCCAGTACTTC
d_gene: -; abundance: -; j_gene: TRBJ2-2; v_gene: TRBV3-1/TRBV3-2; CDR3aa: CASSPPTGTGELFF; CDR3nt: TGTGCCAGCAGCCCCCCGACGGGGACCGGGGAGCTGTTTTTT
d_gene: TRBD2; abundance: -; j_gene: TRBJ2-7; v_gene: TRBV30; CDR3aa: CAWSFTSGVTYEQYF; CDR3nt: TGTGCCTGGAGCTTTACTAGCGGGGTCACCTACGAGCAGTACTTC
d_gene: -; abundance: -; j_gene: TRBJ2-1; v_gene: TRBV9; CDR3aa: CASSSSGHVYEQFF; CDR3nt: TGTGCCAGCAGCTCATCCGGACACGTCTATGAGCAGTTCTTC
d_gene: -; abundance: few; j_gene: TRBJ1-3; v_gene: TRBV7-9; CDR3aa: CASSLALRGSGNTIYF; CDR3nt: TGTGCCAGCAGCTTAGCCCTCAGGGGATCTGGAAACACCATATATTTT
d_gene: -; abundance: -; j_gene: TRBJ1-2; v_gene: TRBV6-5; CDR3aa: CASIRGGGYYGYTF; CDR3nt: TGTGCCAGCATCCGGGGGGGCGGGTACTATGGCTACACCTTC
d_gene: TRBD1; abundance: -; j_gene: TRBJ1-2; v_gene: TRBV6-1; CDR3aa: CASSEGGTEVYGYTF; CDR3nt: TGTGCCAGCAGTGAAGGCGGGACAGAAGTCTATGGCTACACCTTC
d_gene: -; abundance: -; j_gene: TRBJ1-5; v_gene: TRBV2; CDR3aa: CASTSHAMGNQPQHF; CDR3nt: TGTGCCAGCACCTCGCACGCGATGGGGAATCAGCCCCAGCATTTT
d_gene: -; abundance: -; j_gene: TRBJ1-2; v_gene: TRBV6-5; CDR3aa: CASSTPSRPTADYTF; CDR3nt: TGTGCCAGCAGTACCCCGTCTCGCCCGACAGCCGACTACACCTTC
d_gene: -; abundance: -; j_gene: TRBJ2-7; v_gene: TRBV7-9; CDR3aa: CASSPPRGYEQYF; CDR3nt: TGTGCCAGCAGCCCCCCACGCGGGTACGAGCAGTACTTC
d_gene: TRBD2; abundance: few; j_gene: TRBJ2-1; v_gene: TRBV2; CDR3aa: CASSGRTYNEQFF; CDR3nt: TGTGCCAGCAGCGGGAGGACCTACAATGAGCAGTTCTTC
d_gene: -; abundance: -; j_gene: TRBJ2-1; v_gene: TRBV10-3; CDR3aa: CAISASQGGEQFF; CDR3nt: TGTGCCATCAGTGCATCTCAGGGTGGTGAGCAGTTCTTC
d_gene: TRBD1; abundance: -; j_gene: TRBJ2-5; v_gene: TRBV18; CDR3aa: CASSPLQGVQETQYF; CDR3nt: TGTGCCAGCTCACCGCTACAGGGGGTGCAAGAGACCCAGTACTTC
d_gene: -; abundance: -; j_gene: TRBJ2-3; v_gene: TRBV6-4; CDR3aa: CASSEGAGADTQYF; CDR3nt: TGTGCCAGCAGTGAGGGGGCAGGGGCAGATACGCAGTATTTT
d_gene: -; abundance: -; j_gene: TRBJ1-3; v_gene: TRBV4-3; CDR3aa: CASSQEAVGNTIYF; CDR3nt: TGCGCCAGCAGCCAAGAGGCGGTTGGAAACACCATATATTTT
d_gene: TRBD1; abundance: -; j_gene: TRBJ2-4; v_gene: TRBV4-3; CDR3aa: CASSQDRGRGGLAKNIQYF; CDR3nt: TGCGCCAGCAGCCAAGATAGGGGGCGAGGCGGACTAGCCAAAAACATTCAGTACTTC
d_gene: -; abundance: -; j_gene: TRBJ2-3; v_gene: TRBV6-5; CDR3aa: CASSYSAGWTDTQYF; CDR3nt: TGTGCCAGCAGTTACAGCGCGGGGTGGACAGATACGCAGTATTTT
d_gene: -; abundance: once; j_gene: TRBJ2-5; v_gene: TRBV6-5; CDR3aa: CASSYDQETQYF; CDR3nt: TGTGCCAGCAGTTATGACCAAGAGACCCAGTACTTC
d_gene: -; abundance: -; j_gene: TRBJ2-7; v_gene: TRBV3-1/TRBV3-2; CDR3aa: CASAGTTSSYEQYF; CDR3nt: TGTGCCAGCGCAGGCACTACGTCCTCCTACGAGCAGTACTTC
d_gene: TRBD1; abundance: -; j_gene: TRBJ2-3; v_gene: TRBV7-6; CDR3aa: CASSGTGGADTQYF; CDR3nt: TGTGCCAGCAGCGGGACAGGGGGGGCAGATACGCAGTATTTT
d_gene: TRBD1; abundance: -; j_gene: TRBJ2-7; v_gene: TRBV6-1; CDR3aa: CASSEEDRGGSYEQYF; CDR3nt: TGTGCCAGCAGTGAGGAGGACAGGGGAGGATCCTACGAGCAGTACTTC
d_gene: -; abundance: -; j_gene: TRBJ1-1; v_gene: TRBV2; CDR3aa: CASAAGHLNTEAFF; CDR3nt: TGTGCCAGCGCCGCTGGGCACCTGAACACTGAAGCTTTCTTT
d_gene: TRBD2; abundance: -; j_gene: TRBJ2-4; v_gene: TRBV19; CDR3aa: CASSIWTTSGRNIQYF; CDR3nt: TGTGCCAGTAGTATTTGGACTACTAGCGGGAGAAACATTCAGTACTTC
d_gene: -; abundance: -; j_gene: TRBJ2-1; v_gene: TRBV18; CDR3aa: CASSPRREQFF; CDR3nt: TGTGCCAGCTCACCGAGGAGGGAGCAGTTCTTC
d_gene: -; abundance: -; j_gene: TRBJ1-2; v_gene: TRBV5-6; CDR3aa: CASSPPTDYGYTF; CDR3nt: TGTGCCAGCAGCCCCCCGACGGACTATGGCTACACCTTC
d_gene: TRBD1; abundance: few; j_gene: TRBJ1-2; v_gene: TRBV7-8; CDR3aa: CASSLWAQGGYTF; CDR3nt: TGTGCCAGCAGCTTATGGGCACAGGGGGGCTACACCTTC
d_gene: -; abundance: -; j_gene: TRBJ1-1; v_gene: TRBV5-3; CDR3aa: CARSLCPDNTEAFF; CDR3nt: TGTGCCAGAAGTCTCTGTCCGGATAACACTGAAGCTTTCTTT
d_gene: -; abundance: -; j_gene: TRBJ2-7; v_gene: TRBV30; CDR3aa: CAWSWGYEQYF; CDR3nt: TGTGCCTGGAGTTGGGGCTACGAGCAGTACTTC
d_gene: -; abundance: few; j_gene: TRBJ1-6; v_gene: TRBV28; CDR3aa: CASSYEYSPLHF; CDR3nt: TGTGCCAGCAGTTACGAGTATTCACCCCTCCACTTT
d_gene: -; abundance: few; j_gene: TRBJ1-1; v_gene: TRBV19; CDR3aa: CASGYTEAFF; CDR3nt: TGTGCCAGTGGATATACTGAAGCTTTCTTT
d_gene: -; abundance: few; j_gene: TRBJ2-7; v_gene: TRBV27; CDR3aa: CASSPSGRGHEQYF; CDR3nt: TGTGCCAGCAGTCCTTCGGGCAGGGGCCACGAGCAGTACTTC